The present entry profiles one T cell receptor (beta chain) with its context. Its target is not known. It was CD45RO-negative cells, positively selected for CCR7, that made up naive CD8 cells, with terminally differentiated effector memory CD45RA+ cells excluded. The entry originates in a study of shared clonotypes between healthy human individuals. Generated by immunoSEQ multiplex PCR, the TCRdb table keeps only in-frame clones and is missing some. The sample has about 2,200,000 clones; roughly 91% are singletons. Study-wide findings and caveats: Larger richness was generally estimated for naive than memory subsets.

The clonotype comes from a man younger than 35 in good health. Some clones in this sample may be carry-over from other donors' samples. Material for sequencing was naive CD8+ T cells from PBMCs.

The CDR3 reads CASSQTRGRANEKLFF. Here the CDR3 DNA reads TGTGCCAGCAGCCAAACCCGAGGACGAGCTAATGAAAAACTGTTTTTT. V gene TRBV7-9 combines with J gene TRBJ1-4; D unclear. The V gene lost 5 bases and the J gene lost 3 bases, with 16 bases spanning the gap. Germline V gene data show CDR1 as SEHNR and CDR2 as FQNEAQ (reference sequence). This CDR3 is built from 16 residues.